These T cell receptor beta chains were read from a single sample in a study of CD8 T cells in ankylosing spondylitis. TCRdb called the 5' RACE reads again in MiXCR, with one record for every CDR3 protein. The sample holds 100,000 to 150,000 distinct CDR3 sequences, over 7% seen once. The sample taken for sequencing was blood, either unsorted or a sorted T cell fraction (not recorded which). Receptors originate from a male donor with ankylosing spondylitis or in good health (not recorded which). Each CDR3 is given without its conserved first and last residue. The D gene is left open where the match is weak.

D gene,V gene,J gene,CDR3 protein
-,TRBV12-3/TRBV12-4,TRBJ2-3,ASSDRSTDTQY
TRBD1,TRBV20-1,TRBJ1-2,SAKTGRNYGYT
-,TRBV28,TRBJ1-5,ASSFYGQPQH
-,TRBV6-1,TRBJ2-5,ASSLTGTPIEETQY
TRBD2,TRBV7-2,TRBJ2-2,ASSLFGTSGNTGELF
TRBD1,TRBV7-6,TRBJ2-7,ASSPLGDRFSEQY
TRBD1,TRBV30,TRBJ1-6,AWKISGTGNSPLH
TRBD2,TRBV20-1,TRBJ2-3,SATLAGVSTDTQY
-,TRBV9,TRBJ2-3,ASSAGLYSTDTQY
-,TRBV12-3/TRBV12-4,TRBJ1-2,ASRQTETGYT
-,TRBV5-6,TRBJ1-5,ASSSQDGRLPYRDQPQH
-,TRBV28,TRBJ1-4,ASTLQGFSTNEKLF
-,TRBV18,TRBJ2-7,ASSPVPPQGTYEQY
TRBD2,TRBV14,TRBJ2-1,ASSPRLAGAGNEQF
-,TRBV9,TRBJ2-2,ASSPSGGTAGELF
-,TRBV20-1,TRBJ2-5,SASGGRETQY
-,TRBV15,TRBJ2-3,ATSRDELTQY
TRBD2,TRBV3-1,TRBJ2-7,ASCQTPLAGGPYEQY
-,TRBV7-8,TRBJ2-7,ASSYGFLSYEQY
-,TRBV3-1,TRBJ2-7,ASSAQQGGYEQY
-,TRBV27,TRBJ2-3,ASRESTTDTQY
-,TRBV29-1,TRBJ2-3,SVAGRGSDTQY
TRBD1,TRBV7-6,TRBJ2-7,ASSLGTGDEQY
-,TRBV6-4,TRBJ2-2,ASSGSLGELF
TRBD2,TRBV20-1,TRBJ2-5,SASTSGLAETQY
-,TRBV20-1,TRBJ1-5,SARDAGDNQPQH
-,TRBV11-3,TRBJ2-1,ASSLVASIYNEQI
TRBD1,TRBV27,TRBJ2-3,ASSLGTGFYTQY
-,TRBV20-1,TRBJ1-5,SASGDPGGHQPQH
TRBD2,TRBV7-8,TRBJ2-1,ASSLASSGRDPF
-,TRBV20-1,TRBJ2-3,SASRMSTDTQY
TRBD1,TRBV6-2/TRBV6-3,TRBJ1-2,ASRDNRGTFYGYT
-,TRBV7-8,TRBJ2-7,ASSLNLNYEQY
-,TRBV5-1,TRBJ2-7,ASSPNPQKHYEQY
-,TRBV5-1,TRBJ2-1,ASSLTVGANEQF
TRBD2,TRBV12-3/TRBV12-4,TRBJ2-4,ASRRTSAPFLSNIQY
-,TRBV27,TRBJ2-3,ASSFRTPRTDTQY
-,TRBV4-3,TRBJ2-4,ASSHGEAKNIQY
-,TRBV6-2/TRBV6-3,TRBJ2-7,ASSYSRQFNTYEQY
-,TRBV19,TRBJ2-7,ASSMGSSEQY
-,TRBV11-2,TRBJ2-5,ASSPVYPRRGRYQETQY